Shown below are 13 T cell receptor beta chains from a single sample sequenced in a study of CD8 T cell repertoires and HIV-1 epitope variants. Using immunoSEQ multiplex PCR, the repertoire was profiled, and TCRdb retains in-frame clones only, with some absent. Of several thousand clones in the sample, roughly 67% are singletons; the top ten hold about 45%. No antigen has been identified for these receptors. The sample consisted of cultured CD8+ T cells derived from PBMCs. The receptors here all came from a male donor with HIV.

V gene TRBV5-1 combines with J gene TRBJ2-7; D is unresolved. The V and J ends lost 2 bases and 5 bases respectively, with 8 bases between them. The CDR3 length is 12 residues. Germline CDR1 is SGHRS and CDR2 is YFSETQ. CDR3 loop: CASSLMGNEQYF. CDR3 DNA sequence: TGCGCCAGCAGCTTAATGGGGAACGAGCAGTACTTC.

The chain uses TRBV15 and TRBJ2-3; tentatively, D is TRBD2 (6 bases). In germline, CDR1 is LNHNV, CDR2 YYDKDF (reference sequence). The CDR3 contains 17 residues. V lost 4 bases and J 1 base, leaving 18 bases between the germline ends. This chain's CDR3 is CATSKFRRTTGTDTQYF. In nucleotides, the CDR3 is TGTGCCACCAGCAAATTTAGACGGACTACCGGCACAGATACGCAGTATTTT.

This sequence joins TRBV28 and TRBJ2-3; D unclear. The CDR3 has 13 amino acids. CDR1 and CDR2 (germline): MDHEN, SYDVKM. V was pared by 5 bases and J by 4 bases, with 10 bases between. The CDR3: CASSQVMADTQYF. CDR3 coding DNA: TGTGCCAGCAGTCAAGTTATGGCAGATACGCAGTATTTT.

CDR3 amino acids: CAISEGGDRQPQHF. The CDR3 DNA is TGTGCCATCAGTGAAGGAGGGGACAGGCAGCCCCAGCATTTT. The chain combines TRBV10-3 with TRBJ1-5; 8 bases fit TRBD1. The V gene's germline CDR1 is ENHRY and CDR2 SYGVKD. The CDR3 has 14 residues. J gave up 7 bases and V 3 bases, and 5 bases lay outside the gene matches.

DNA of the CDR3: TGTGCCAGCAGCTTAGCGGGTATGGAGGCCCAGTACTTC. Its translation is CASSLAGMEAQYF. The chain combines TRBV7-2 with TRBJ2-5; D is perhaps TRBD2 (5 bases). The CDR3 has 13 residues. V was pared by 0 bases and J by 9 bases, with 11 bases between. Per germline, CDR1 SGHTA and CDR2 FQGNSA.

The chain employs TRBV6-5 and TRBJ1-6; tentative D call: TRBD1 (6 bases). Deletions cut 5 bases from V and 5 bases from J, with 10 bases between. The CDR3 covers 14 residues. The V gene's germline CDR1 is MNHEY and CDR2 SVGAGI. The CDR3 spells CASSQGWDNSPLHF. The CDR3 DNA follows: TGTGCCAGCAGTCAGGGGTGGGATAATTCACCCCTCCACTTT.

This CDR3 reads CASSVTGWEAFF. The DNA of the CDR3 is TGTGCCAGTAGTGTTACAGGGTGGGAGGCTTTCTTT. The chain has TRBV19 and TRBJ1-1, with D possibly matching TRBD1 (6 bases). This CDR3 comprises 12 residues. V gave up 5 bases and J gave up 11 bases, with 15 bases separating them. Germline lookup yields CDR1 LNHDA and CDR2 SQIVND (reference sequence).

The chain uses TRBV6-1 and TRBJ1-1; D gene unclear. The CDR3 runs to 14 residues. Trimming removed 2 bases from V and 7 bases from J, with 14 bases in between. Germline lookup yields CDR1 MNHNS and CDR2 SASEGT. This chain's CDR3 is CASSEYATALEAFF. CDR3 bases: TGTGCCAGCAGTGAATATGCCACAGCGCTTGAAGCTTTCTTT.

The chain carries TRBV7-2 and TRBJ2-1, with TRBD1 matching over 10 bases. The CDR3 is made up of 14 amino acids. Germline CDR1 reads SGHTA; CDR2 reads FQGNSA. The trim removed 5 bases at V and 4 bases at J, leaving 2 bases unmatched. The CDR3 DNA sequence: TGTGCCAGCAGCCCGGGACAGGGGTACAATGAGCAGTTCTTC. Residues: CASSPGQGYNEQFF.

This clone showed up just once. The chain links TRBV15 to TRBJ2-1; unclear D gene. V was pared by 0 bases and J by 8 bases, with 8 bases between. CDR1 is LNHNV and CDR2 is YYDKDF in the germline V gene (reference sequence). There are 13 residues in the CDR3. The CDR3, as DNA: TGTGCCACCAGCAGAGATGATCAAGATGAGCAGTTCTTC. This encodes CATSRDDQDEQFF.

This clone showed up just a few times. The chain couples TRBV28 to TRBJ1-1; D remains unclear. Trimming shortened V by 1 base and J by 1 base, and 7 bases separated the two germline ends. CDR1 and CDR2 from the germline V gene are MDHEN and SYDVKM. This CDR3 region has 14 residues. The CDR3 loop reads CASSLSAGNTEAFF. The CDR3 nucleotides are TGTGCCAGCAGTTTATCGGCAGGGAACACTGAAGCTTTCTTT.

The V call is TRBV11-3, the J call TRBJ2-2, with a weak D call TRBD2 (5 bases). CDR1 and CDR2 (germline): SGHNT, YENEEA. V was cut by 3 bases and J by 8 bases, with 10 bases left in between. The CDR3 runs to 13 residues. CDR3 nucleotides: TGTGCCAGCAGCTTCACCCGGGGAGGGGAGCTGTTTTTT. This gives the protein CASSFTRGGELFF.

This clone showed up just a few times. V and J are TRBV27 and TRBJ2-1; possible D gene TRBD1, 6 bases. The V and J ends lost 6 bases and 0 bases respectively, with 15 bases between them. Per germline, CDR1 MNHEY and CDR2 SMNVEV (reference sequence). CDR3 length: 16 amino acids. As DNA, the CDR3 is TGTGCCAGCAGCATACAGGGCCTGAGCTCCTACAATGAGCAGTTCTTC. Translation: CASSIQGLSSYNEQFF.